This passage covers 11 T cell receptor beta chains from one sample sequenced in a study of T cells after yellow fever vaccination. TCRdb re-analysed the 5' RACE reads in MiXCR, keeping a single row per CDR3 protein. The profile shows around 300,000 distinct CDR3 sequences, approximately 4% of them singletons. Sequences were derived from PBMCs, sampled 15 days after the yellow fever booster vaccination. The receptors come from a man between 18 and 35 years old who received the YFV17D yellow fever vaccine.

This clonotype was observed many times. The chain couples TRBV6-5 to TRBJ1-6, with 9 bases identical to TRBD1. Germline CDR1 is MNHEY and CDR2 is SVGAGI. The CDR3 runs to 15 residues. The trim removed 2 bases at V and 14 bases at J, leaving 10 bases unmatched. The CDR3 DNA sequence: TGTGCCAGCAGTTACCTGGGACAGGGAGAGTCGTCCCTCCACTTT. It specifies CASSYLGQGESSLHF.

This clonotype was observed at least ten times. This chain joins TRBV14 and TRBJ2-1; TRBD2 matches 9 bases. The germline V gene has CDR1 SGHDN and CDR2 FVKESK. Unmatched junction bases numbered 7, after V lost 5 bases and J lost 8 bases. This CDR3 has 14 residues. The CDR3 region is CASSKTSGWDEQFF. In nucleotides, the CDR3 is TGTGCCAGCAGCAAGACTAGCGGTTGGGATGAGCAGTTCTTC.

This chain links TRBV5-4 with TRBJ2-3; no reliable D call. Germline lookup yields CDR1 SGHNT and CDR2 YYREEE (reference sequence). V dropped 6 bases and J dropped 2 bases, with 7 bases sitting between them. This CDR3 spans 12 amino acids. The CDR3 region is CASKSSTDTQYF. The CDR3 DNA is TGTGCCAGCAAATCTTCCACAGATACGCAGTATTTT.

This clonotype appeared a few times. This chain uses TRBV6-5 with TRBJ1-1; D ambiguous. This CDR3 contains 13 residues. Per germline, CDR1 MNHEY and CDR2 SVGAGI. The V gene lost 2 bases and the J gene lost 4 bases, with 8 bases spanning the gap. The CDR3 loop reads CASSYLQSTEAFF. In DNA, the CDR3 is TGTGCCAGCAGTTACCTACAGAGCACTGAAGCTTTCTTT.

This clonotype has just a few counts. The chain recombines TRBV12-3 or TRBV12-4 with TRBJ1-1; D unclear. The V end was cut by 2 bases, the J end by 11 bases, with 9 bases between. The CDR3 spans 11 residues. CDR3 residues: CASSLSVGAFF. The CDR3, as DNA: TGTGCCAGCAGTTTAAGTGTAGGCGCTTTCTTT.

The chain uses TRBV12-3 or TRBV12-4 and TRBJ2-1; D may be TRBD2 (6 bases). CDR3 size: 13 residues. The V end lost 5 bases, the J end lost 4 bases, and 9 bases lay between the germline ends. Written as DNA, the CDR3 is TGTGCCAGCAGTGTAGGACTATACAATGAGCAGTTCTTC. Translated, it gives CASSVGLYNEQFF.

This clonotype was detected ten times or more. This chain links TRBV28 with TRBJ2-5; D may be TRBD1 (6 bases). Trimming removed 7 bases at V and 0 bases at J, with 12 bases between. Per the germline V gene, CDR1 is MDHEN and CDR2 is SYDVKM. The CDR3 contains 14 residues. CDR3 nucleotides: TGTGCCAGCACCCTAGGACAGAACCAAGAGACCCAGTACTTC. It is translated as CASTLGQNQETQYF.

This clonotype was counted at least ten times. CDR3 region: CASSYSGTFQYF. In nucleotides, the CDR3 is TGTGCCAGCAGTTACTCCGGGACCTTTCAGTACTTC. The chain recombines TRBV6-6 with TRBJ2-4; the D call may be TRBD1 or TRBD2 (5 bases each). Deletions cut 0 bases from V and 11 bases from J, with 8 bases between. Germline assignment: CDR1 MNHNY and CDR2 SVGAGI (reference sequence). The CDR3 length is 12 residues.

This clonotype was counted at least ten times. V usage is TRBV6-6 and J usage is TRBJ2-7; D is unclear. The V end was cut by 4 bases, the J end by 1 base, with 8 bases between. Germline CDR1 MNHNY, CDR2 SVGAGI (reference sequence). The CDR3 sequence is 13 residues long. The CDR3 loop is CASSSADSYEQYV. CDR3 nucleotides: TGTGCCAGCAGTTCGGCCGATTCCTACGAGCAGTACGTC.

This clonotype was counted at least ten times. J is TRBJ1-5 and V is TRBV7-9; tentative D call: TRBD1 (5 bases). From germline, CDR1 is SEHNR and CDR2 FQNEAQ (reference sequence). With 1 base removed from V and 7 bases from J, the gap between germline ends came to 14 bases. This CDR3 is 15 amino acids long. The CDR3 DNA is TGTGCCAGCAGCTTAGGCGGGGGTATTGAGCAGCCCCAGCATTTT. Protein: CASSLGGGIEQPQHF.

For the CDR3, the DNA is TGTGCCATCAGTGAACTCCCGCCTAGCTCCTACAATGAGCAGTTCTTC. It encodes CAISELPPSSYNEQFF. J is TRBJ2-1 and V is TRBV10-3; D is ambiguous. The CDR3 loop spans 16 amino acids. Germline assignment: CDR1 ENHRY and CDR2 SYGVKD. V was trimmed by 3 bases and J by 0 bases, leaving 12 bases between them.